Detailed here is one TCR beta chain. Its matching antigen is unknown. The V gene lost 8 bases and the J gene lost 6 bases, with 13 bases spanning the gap. This CDR3 region has 11 residues. Germline CDR1 is SQVTM and CDR2 is ANQGSEA. This sample was taken from a study of cytomegalovirus exposure and HLA in healthy donors. Study-level results: Earlier analysis yielded a pattern in which most TCR beta V segments were productive about 90% or about 30% of the time. With high specificity and sensitivity, the classifier reportedly diagnosed cytomegalovirus status. Cytomegalovirus-associated status was assigned to around 160 TCR beta chains.

Primers for the PCR totalled 60 Vbeta and 13 Jbeta. Study processing details: Unique TCR beta chains numbered about 72 million in a later analysis, with roughly 9.9 million shared. TCRdb's copy holds only in-frame clones and misses some; the assay was immunoSEQ multiplex PCR. That table gives V, J and clone size, and the DNA gave D and trimming. The table has roughly 230,000 clones, around 90% seen once. The chain is built from TRBV29-1 and TRBJ1-2; possibly TRBD1 for D (6 bases). The specimen was PBMCs. This clonotype was obtained from a girl aged 2-10 years in good health and CMV-seronegative. The CDR3 here is CSSRTADGYTF. In nucleotides, the CDR3 is TGCAGCTCGAGGACAGCCGATGGCTACACCTTC.